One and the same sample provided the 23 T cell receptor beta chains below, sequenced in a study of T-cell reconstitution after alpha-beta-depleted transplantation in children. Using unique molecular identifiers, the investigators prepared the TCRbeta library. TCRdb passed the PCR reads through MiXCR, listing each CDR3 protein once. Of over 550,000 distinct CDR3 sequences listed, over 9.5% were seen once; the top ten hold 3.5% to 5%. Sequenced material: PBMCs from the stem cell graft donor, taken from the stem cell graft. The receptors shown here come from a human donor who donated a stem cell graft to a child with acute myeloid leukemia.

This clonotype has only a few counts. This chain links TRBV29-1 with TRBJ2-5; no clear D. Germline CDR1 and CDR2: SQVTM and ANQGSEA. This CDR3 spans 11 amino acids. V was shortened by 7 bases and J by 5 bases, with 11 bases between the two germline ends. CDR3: CSASYRETQYF. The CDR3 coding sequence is TGCAGCGCCTCGTACCGGGAGACCCAGTACTTC.

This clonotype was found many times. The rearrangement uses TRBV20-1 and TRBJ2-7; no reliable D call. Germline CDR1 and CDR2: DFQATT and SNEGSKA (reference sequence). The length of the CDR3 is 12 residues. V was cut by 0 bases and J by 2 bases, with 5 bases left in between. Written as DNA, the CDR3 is TGCAGTGCTAGAGACGCCACCTACGAGCAGTACTTC. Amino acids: CSARDATYEQYF.

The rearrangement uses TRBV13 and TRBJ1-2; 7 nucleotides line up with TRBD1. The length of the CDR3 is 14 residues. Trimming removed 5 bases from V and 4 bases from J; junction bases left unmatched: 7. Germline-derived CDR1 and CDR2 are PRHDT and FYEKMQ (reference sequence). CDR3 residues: CASSRRDSFYGYTF. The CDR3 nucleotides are TGTGCCAGCAGCCGTCGGGACAGCTTCTATGGCTACACCTTC.

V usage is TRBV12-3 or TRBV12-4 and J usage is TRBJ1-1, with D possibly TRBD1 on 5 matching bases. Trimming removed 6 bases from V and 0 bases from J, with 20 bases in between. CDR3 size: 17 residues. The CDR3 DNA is TGTGCCAGCAGCCCTACCAGAGATCGGGGGGTGAACACTGAAGCTTTCTTT. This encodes CASSPTRDRGVNTEAFF.

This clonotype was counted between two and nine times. The CDR3 DNA is TGTGCCAGCAGCTTAGGCGGGGGTTCTCGCTACAATGAGCAGTTCTTC. This gives the protein CASSLGGGSRYNEQFF. The rearrangement links TRBV7-2 to TRBJ2-1, with TRBD2 matching 7 bases. The V gene's germline CDR1 is SGHTA and CDR2 FQGNSA. V dropped 1 base and J dropped 3; count of bases not matched to a gene: 6. The CDR3 consists of 16 residues.

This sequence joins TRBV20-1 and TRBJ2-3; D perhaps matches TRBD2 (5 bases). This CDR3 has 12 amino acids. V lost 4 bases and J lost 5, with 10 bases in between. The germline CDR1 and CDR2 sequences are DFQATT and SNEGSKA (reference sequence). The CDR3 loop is CSATVSGDTQYF. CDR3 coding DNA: TGCAGTGCTACTGTGAGCGGAGATACGCAGTATTTT.

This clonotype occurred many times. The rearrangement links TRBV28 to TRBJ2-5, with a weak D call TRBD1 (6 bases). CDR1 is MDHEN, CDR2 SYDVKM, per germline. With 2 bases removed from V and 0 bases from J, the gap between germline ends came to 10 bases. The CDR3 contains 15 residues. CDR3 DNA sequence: TGTGCCAGCAGTTTAAGGACAGAGTACCAAGAGACCCAGTACTTC. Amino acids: CASSLRTEYQETQYF.

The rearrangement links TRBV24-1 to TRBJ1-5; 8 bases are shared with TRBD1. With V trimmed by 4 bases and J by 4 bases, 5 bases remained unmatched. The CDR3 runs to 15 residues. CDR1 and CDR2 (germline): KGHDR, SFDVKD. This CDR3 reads CATSDPRQGNQPQHF. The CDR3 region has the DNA TGTGCCACCAGTGACCCTCGACAGGGGAATCAGCCCCAGCATTTT.

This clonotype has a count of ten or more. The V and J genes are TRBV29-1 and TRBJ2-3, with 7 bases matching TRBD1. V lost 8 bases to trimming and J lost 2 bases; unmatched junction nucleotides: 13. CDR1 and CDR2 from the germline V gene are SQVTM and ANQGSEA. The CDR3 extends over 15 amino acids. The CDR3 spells CSHQYPGQPTDTQYF. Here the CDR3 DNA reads TGCAGCCACCAATATCCGGGACAGCCCACAGATACGCAGTATTTT.

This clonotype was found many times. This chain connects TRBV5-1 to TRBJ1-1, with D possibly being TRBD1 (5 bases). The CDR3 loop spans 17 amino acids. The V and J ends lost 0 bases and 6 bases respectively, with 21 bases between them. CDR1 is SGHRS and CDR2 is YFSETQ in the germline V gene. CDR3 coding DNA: TGCGCCAGCAGCTTGGGCCAGGGAGGACACTTTAGGGCTGAAGCTTTCTTT. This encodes CASSLGQGGHFRAEAFF.

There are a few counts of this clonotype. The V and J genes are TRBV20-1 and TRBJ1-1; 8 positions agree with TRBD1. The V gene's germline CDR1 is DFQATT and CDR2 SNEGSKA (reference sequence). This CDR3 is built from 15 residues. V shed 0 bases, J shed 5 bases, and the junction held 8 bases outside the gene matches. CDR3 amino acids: CSARDLRRTGTEAFF. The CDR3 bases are TGCAGTGCTAGAGATCTCCGGAGGACAGGGACTGAAGCTTTCTTT.

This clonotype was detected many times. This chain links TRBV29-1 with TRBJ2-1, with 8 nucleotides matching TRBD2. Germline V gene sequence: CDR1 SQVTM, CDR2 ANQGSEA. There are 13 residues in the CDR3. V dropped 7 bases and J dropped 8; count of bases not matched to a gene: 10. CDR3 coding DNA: TGCAGCGGTACGGGAGGGAGGATATATGAGCAGTTCTTC. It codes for CSGTGGRIYEQFF.

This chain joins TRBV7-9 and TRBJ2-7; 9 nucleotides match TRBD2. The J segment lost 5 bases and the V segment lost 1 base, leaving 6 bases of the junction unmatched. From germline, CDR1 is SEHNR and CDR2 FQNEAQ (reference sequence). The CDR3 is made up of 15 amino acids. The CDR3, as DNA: TGTGCCAGCAGCTTAGGAGTAGCGGGAGTTCACGAGCAGTACTTC. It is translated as CASSLGVAGVHEQYF. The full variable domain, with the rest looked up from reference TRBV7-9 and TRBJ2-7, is DTGVSQNPRHKITKRGQNVTFRCDPISEHNRLYWYRQTLGQGPEFLTYFQNEAQLEKSRLLSDRFSAERPKGSFSTLEIQRTEQGDSAMYLCASSLGVAGVHEQYFGPGTRLTVT.

CDR3 protein: CASSSRDLSYEQYF. The DNA of the CDR3 is TGTGCCAGCAGCTCCCGGGACCTTTCCTACGAGCAGTACTTC. This chain connects TRBV7-8 to TRBJ2-7, with D possibly called TRBD1 or TRBD2 (5 bases each). Trimming shortened V by 4 bases and J by 1 base, and 11 bases separated the two germline ends. CDR1 is SGHVS and CDR2 is FQNEAQ in the germline V gene. The CDR3 contains 14 residues.

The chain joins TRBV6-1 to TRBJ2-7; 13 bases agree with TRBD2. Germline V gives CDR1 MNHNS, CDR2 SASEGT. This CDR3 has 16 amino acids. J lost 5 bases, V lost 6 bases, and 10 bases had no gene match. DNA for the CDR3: TGTGCCAGCAGGGTACGTAGTGGACTAGCGGGAGACGAGCAGTACTTC. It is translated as CASRVRSGLAGDEQYF.

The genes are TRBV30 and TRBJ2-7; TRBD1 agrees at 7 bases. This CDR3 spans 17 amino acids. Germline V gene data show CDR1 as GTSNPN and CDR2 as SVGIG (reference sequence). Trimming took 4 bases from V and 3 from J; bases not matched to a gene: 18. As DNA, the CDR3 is TGTGCCTGGACTGCGTGGGACAGCCAAGGGTGGGGCTACGAGCAGTACTTC. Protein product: CAWTAWDSQGWGYEQYF.

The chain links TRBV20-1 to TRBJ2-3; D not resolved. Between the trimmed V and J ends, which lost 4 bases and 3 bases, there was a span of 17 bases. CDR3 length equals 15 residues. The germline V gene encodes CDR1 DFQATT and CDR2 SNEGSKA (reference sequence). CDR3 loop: CSAKPLFRPTDTQYF. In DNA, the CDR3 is TGCAGTGCTAAGCCTCTCTTTAGGCCAACAGATACGCAGTATTTT.

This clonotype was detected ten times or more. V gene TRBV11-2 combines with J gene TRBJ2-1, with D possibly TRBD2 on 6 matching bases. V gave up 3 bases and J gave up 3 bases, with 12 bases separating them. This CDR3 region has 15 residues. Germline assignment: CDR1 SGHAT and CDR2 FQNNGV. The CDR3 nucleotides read TGTGCCAGCAGCTTTTTACTAGCCCACTACAATGAGCAGTTCTTC. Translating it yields CASSFLLAHYNEQFF.

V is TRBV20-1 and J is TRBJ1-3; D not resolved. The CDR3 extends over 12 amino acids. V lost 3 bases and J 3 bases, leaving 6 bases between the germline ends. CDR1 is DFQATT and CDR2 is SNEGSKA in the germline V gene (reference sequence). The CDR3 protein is CSARASGNTIYF. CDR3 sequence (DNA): TGCAGTGCTAGGGCGAGTGGAAACACCATATATTTT.

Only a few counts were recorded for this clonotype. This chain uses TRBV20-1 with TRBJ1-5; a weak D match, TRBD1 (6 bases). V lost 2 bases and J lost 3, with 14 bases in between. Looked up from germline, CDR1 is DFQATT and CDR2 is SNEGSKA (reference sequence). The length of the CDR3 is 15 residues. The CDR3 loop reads CSARNADRINQPQHF. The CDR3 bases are TGCAGTGCTAGAAACGCAGACAGGATCAATCAGCCCCAGCATTTT.

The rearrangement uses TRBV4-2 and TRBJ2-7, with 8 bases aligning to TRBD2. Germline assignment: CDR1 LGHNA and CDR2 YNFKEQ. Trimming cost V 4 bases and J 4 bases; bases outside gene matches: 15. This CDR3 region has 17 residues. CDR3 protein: CASSRNMGAGVGYEQYF. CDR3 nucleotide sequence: TGTGCCAGCAGCCGTAACATGGGAGCGGGAGTCGGGTACGAGCAGTACTTC.

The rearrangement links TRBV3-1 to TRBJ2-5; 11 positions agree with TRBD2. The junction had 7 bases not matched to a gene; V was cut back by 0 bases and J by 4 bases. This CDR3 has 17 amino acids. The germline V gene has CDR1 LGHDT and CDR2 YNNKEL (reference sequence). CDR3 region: CASSQERAGTSGETQYF. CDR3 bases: TGTGCCAGCAGCCAAGAAAGGGCCGGGACTAGCGGAGAGACCCAGTACTTC.

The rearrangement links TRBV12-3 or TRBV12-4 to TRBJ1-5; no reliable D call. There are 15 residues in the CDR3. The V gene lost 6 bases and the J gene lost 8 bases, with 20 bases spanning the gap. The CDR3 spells CASSPGPEGIKPQHF. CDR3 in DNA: TGTGCCAGCAGCCCCGGGCCGGAAGGAATCAAGCCCCAGCATTTT.